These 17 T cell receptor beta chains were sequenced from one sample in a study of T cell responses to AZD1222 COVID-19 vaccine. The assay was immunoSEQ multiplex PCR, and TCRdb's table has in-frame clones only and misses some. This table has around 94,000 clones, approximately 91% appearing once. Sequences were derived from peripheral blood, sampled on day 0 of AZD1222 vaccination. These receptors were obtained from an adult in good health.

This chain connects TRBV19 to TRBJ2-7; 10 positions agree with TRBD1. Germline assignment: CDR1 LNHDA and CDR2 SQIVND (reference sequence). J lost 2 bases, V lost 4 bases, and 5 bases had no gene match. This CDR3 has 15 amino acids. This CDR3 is CASSNRDRGAYEQYF. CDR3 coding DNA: TGTGCCAGTAGTAACCGGGACAGGGGAGCCTACGAGCAGTACTTC.

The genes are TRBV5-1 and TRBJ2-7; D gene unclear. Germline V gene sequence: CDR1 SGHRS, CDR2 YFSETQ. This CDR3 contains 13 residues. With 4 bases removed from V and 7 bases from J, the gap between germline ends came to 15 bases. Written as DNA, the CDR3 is TGCGCCAGCAGCCCGCAATCATTCGGGGAGCAGTACTTC. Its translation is CASSPQSFGEQYF. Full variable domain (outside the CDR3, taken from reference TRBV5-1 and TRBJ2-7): KAGVTQTPRYLIKTRGQQVTLSCSPISGHRSVSWYQQTPGQGLQFLFEYFSETQRNKGNFPGRFSGRQFSNSRSEMNVSTLELGDSALYLCASSPQSFGEQYFGPGTRLTVT.

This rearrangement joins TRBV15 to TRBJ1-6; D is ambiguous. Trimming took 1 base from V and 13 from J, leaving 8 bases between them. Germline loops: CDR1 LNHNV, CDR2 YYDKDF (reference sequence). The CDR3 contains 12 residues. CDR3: CATSRAGSPLHF. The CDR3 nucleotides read TGTGCCACCAGCAGAGCCGGGTCCCCCCTCCACTTT.

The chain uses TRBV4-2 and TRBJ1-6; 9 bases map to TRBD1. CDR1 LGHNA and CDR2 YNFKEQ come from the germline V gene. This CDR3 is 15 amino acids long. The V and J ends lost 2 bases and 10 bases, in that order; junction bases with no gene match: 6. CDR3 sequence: CASSQPPGQGSPLHF. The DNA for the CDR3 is TGTGCCAGCAGCCAACCCCCGGGACAGGGATCACCCCTCCACTTT.

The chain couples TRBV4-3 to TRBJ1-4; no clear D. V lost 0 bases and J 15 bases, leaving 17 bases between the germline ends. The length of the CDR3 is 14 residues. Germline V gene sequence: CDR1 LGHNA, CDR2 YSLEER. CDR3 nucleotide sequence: TGCGCCAGCAGCCAAGACTTCGGCAGGACGGAATTGTTTTTT. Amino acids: CASSQDFGRTELFF.

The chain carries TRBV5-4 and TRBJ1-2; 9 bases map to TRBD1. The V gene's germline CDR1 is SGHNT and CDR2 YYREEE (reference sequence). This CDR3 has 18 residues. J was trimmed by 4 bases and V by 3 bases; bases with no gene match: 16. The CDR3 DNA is TGTGCCAGCAGCTCCTCCGGACAGGGGAGCTACATGACCTATGGCTACACCTTC. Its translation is CASSSSGQGSYMTYGYTF.

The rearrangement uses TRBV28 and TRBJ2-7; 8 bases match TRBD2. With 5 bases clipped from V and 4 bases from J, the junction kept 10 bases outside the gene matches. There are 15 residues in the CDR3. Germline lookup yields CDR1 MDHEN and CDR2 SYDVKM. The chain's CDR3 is CASSPWGSGSYEQYF. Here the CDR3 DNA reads TGTGCCAGCAGTCCCTGGGGAAGCGGGAGTTACGAGCAGTACTTC.

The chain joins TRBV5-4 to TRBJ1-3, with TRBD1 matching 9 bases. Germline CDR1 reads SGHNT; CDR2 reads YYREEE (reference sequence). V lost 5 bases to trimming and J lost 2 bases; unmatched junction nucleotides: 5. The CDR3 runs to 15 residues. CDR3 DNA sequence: TGTGCCAGCAGACCGGACAGGGGAGCTGGAAACACCATATATTTT. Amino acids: CASRPDRGAGNTIYF.

CDR3 region: CASSPRTGSLYGYTF. The DNA for the CDR3 is TGTGCCAGCAGCCCACGGACAGGAAGCCTCTATGGCTACACCTTC. This chain joins TRBV7-2 and TRBJ1-2, with TRBD1 identical over 7 bases. Germline V gene sequence: CDR1 SGHTA, CDR2 FQGNSA. The CDR3 is made up of 15 amino acids. V shed 5 bases, J shed 4 bases, and the junction held 10 bases outside the gene matches.

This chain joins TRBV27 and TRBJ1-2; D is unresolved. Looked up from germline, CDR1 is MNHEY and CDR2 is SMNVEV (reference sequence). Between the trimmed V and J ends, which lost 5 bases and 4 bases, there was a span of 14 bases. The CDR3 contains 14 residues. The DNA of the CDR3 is TGTGCCAGCAGTGCATCGGGCCAAACCTATGGCTACACCTTC. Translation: CASSASGQTYGYTF.

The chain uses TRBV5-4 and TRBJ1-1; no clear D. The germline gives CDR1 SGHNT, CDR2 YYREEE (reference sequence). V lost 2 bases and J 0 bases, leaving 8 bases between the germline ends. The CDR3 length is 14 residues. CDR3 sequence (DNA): TGTGCCAGCAGCTTCACTAACATGAACACTGAAGCTTTCTTT. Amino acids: CASSFTNMNTEAFF.

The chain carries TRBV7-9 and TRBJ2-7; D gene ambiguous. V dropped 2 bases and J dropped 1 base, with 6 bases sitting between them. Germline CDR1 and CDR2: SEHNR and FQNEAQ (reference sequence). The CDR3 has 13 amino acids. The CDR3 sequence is CASSLPASYEQYF. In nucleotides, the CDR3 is TGTGCCAGCAGCTTACCTGCTTCCTACGAGCAGTACTTC.

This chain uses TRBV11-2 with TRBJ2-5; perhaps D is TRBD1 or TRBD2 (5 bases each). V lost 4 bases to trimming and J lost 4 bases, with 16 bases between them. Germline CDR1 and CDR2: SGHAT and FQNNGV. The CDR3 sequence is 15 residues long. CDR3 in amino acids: CASSSGTLRGETQYF. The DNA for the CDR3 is TGTGCCAGCAGCTCCGGGACCCTCAGAGGAGAGACCCAGTACTTC.

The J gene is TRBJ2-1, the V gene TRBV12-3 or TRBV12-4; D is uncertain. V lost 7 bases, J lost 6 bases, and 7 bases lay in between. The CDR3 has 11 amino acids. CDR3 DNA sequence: TGTGCCAGCATGGGCCGCAATGAGCAGTTCTTC. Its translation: CASMGRNEQFF.

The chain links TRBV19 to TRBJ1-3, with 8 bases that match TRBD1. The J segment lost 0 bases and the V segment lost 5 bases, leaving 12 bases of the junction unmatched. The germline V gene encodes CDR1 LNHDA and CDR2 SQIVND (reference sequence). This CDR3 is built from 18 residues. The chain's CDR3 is CASSLHRTGSSSGNTIYF. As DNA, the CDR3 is TGTGCCAGTAGTCTACATCGGACAGGGTCAAGCTCTGGAAACACCATATATTTT.

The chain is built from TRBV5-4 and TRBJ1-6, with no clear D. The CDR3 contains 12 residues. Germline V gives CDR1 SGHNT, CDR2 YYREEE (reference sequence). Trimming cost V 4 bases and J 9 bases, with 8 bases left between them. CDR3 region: CASSREGSPLHF. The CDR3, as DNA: TGTGCCAGCAGCCGGGAGGGTTCACCCCTCCACTTT.

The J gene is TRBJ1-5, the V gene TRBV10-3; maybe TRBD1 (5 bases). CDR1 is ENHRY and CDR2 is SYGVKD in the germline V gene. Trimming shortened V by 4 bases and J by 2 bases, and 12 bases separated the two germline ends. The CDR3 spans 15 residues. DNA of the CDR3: TGTGCCATCAGTGGGCCCGGGGCGGGCAATCAGCCCCAGCATTTT. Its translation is CAISGPGAGNQPQHF.